Presented here are 25 T cell receptor delta chains from one specimen sequenced in a study of γδ T cells in repeated Plasmodium falciparum infection (dated by TCRdb to the early 2020s). For bulk TCR repertoire analysis, Vgamma9/Vdelta2+ and Vdelta2-negative gammadelta T cell populations were flow-sorted out of peripheral blood mononuclear cells. Preparation of the library involved multiplex PCR. Sequencing took place on an Illumina MiSeq. TCRdb called clones anew from the public reads via CATT; matching DNA rows were later pooled. The sample contains approximately 60,000 delta-chain clones, over 1.5% of them found a single time. In total, the top ten clones hold about 15% of the sample. What was sequenced was gamma-delta T cells from blood. Receptors were obtained from a pool of human donors (malaria-infected and uninfected, not separated).

Only a few counts were recorded for this clone. TCRdb assigns this DNA the protein of a much larger clone, which departs from its translation at residue 4; this likely reflects a read error, and the protein shown comes from translating the DNA. The chain couples TRDV2 to TRDJ1, with 7 bases that match TRDD2. TCRdb offers no J gene call, so here the DNA was matched to germline to obtain one. J gave up 0 bases and V 5 bases, and 20 bases lay outside the gene matches. The CDR3 is 19 amino acids. Germline-derived CDR1 and CDR2 are GEAIGNYY and EKD. The CDR3 nucleotides read TGTGCCTGTGGTAATCCCGCCTTCCTTGACTGCGGGTACACCGATAAACTCATCTTT. This gives the protein CACGNPAFLDCGYTDKLIF.

This clone was counted many times. TCRdb assigns this DNA the protein of a much larger clone, which departs from its translation at residue 14; this likely reflects a read error, and the protein shown comes from translating the DNA. V usage is TRDV2 and J usage is TRDJ1; 13 bases are a match to TRDD3. This CDR3 has 18 residues. Germline assignment: CDR1 GEAIGNYY and CDR2 EKD. The CDR3: CACDPYWGIRLYTNKLIF. The CDR3, as DNA: TGTGCCTGTGACCCCTACTGGGGGATACGCCTTTACACCAATAAACTCATCTTT.

The sample holds many counts of this clone. TCRdb attributes to this sequence the protein of a much larger clone, which differs from the DNA translation at residue 5; a read error is likely, and the protein displayed is translated from the DNA. The chain combines TRDV1 with TRDJ1; TRDD3 agrees at 10 bases. Germline CDR1 and CDR2: TSWWSYY and QGS. The J segment lost 0 bases and the V segment lost 5 bases, leaving 12 bases of the junction unmatched. There are 18 residues in the CDR3. Here the CDR3 DNA reads TGTGCTCTTGGGATCCACCTGGGGGATAAGTATAACACCGATAAACTCATCTTT. Its protein is CALGIHLGDKYNTDKLIF.

With regard to this clone: Since a far larger clone is one base different, this is likely a read error. Other DNA sequences in this sample translate to the same CDR3. The chain uses TRDV1 and TRDJ1, with D possibly being TRDD3 (5 bases). Matching the DNA to germline supplied the J gene, which TCRdb does not give. Germline V gene lookup returns CDR1 TSWWSYY and CDR2 QGS. V lost 2 bases to trimming and J lost 1 base, with 38 bases between them. The CDR3 covers 24 residues. DNA for the CDR3: TGTGCTCTTGGGGAATTAGCCTCCGATACTGGAGGATGCCGGATTAGGAGAGGCACCGATAAACTCATCTTT. This codes for CALGELASDTGGCRIRRGTDKLIF.

Details on this clone: With only one base between it and a far larger clone, this is likely a read error. The same CDR3 arises from other DNA sequences in this sample as well. This CDR3 reads CAFTALRPSYIRTGIARYTDKLIF. The CDR3 coding sequence is TGTGCCTTTACAGCTCTAAGGCCTTCCTATATACGTACCGGCATTGCTCGGTACACCGATAAACTCATCTTT. This rearrangement joins TRDV3 to TRDJ1; 8 nucleotides match TRDD2. The J gene was not available in TCRdb and was assigned here by matching the DNA to germline segments. The V and J ends lost 1 base and 0 bases, in that order; junction bases with no gene match: 34. The CDR3 covers 24 residues. Germline CDR1 reads TVYSNPD; CDR2 reads GDNSRS (reference sequence). The entire variable domain, with the rest obtained from reference TRDV3 and TRDJ1, is as follows: CDKVTQSSPDQTVASGSEVVLLCTYDTVYSNPDLFWYRIRPDYSFQFVFYGDNSRSEGADFTQGRFSVKHILTQKAFHLVISPVRTEDSATYYCAFTALRPSYIRTGIARYTDKLIFGKGTRVTVEP.

This clone was detected only a few times. TCRdb's entry gives the protein of a much larger clone, which mismatches this DNA's translation at residue 6, likely from a read error; the protein reported here is translated from the DNA. The chain carries TRDV2 and TRDJ1, with TRDD3 matching 9 bases. Here the J gene came from matching the DNA to germline, since TCRdb omits it. Trimming at V came to 3 bases and at J to 1 base, leaving 23 bases not matched to a gene. The CDR3 loop spans 21 amino acids. CDR1 and CDR2 from the germline V gene are GEAIGNYY and EKD. The CDR3 nucleotides read TGTGCCTGTGACGCGTGCTGGGGGATGGCTCCGGGTGCGGGTGGCACCGATAAACTCATCTTT. It encodes CACDACWGMAPGAGGTDKLIF.

Remarks on this clone: TCRdb assigns this DNA the protein of a much larger clone, which departs from its translation at residue 13; this likely reflects a read error, and the protein shown comes from translating the DNA. The chain recombines TRDV1 with TRDJ1, with 10 positions matching TRDD3. No J gene was available from TCRdb, and it was assigned here by a germline match of the DNA. After removal of 1 base from V and 2 bases from J, the junction contained 19 bases not matched to a gene. Germline CDR1 and CDR2: TSWWSYY and QGS. The CDR3 totals 21 residues. CDR3 loop: CALGERTIDGGYSSYTDKLIF. CDR3 in DNA: TGTGCTCTTGGGGAACGGACCATCGATGGGGGATACAGTTCTTATACCGATAAACTCATCTTT.

This clone was recorded many times. The TCRdb protein, from a much larger clone, departs from this DNA's translation at residue 21, likely by read error; the protein shown derives from the DNA. The chain carries TRDV1 and TRDJ1; 7 bases are shared with TRDD3. Germline V gene data show CDR1 as TSWWSYY and CDR2 as QGS. The CDR3 extends over 22 amino acids. CDR3 sequence reads: CALWGDRIPCTGDGGRTDKLTF. The CDR3 nucleotides are TGTGCTCTTTGGGGTGACCGCATACCCTGTACTGGGGATGGGGGGCGTACCGATAAACTCACCTTT.

Concerning this clone: This sequence is one base from a far larger clone and is likely a read error. The sample carries other DNA sequences with the same CDR3. The V gene corresponds to TRDV1; no J gene was called; TRDD3, the table's D call, lacks a check against the DNA. The CDR3 is 28 amino acids. Germline CDR1 TSWWSYY, CDR2 QGS. In DNA form, the CDR3 reads TGTGCTCTTGGGGAACTAGGGGGTCGGGTCTTCTTTCGGGCTTCCTACGAGCTGGGGGATTTTCGCACCGATAAACTCATCTTC. This translates into CALGELGGRVFFRASYELGDFRTDKLIF.

Turning to this clone: One base separates it from a far larger clone, so it is likely a read error. Other DNA sequences from this sample encode an identical CDR3 as well. This sequence joins TRDV2 and TRDJ1; D gene unclear. TCRdb offers no J gene call, so here the DNA was matched to germline to obtain one. Germline CDR1 and CDR2: GEAIGNYY and EKD. CDR3 length: 17 amino acids. Trimming removed 3 bases at V and 0 bases at J, with 19 bases between. CDR3 bases: TGTGCCTGTGACCCTCACCGAGCGCAAAAATACACCGATAAACTCATCTTT. This gives the protein CACDPHRAQKYTDKLIF.

A remark on this clone: The protein TCRdb lists belongs to a much larger clone and differs from this DNA's translation at residue 8, which points to a read error; the protein shown is made from the DNA. The rearrangement joins TRDV1 to TRDJ1; D is ambiguous. The J gene was missing in TCRdb and was found by matching the end of the DNA to germline. Between the trimmed V and J ends, which lost 0 bases and 0 bases, there was a span of 23 bases. CDR3 length: 20 residues. Looked up from germline, CDR1 is TSWWSYY and CDR2 is QGS. In DNA form, the CDR3 reads TGTGCTCTTGGGGAACTACCCTCTCCTTTATTTCATAAATACACCGATAAACTCATCTTT. This encodes CALGELPSPLFHKYTDKLIF.

As to this clone: It is likely a read error: a sequence one base away is far more abundant. At the DNA level, this CDR3 is encoded by other sequences in the same sample as well. The CDR3: CALGEGPTPRDTGTDKLIF. For the CDR3, the DNA is TGTGCTCTTGGGGAGGGGCCTACCCCGAGGGATACGGGAACCGATAAACTCATCTTT. This chain links TRDV1 with TRDJ1; 8 bases are shared with TRDD3. Because TCRdb records no J gene, it was assigned here through a match of the DNA to germline. Germline CDR1 and CDR2: TSWWSYY and QGS. The CDR3 spans 19 residues. With 3 bases clipped from V and 2 bases from J, the junction kept 17 bases outside the gene matches.

Note on this clone: TCRdb's entry gives the protein of a much larger clone, which mismatches this DNA's translation at residue 12, likely from a read error; the protein reported here is translated from the DNA. CDR3 nucleotides: TGTGCTCTTGGGGAAGGGATCGGGGGAGCTAAACCCATCTTT. It is translated as CALGEGIGGAKPIF. TRDV1 is the V gene, and the J gene was not called. The V gene's germline CDR1 is TSWWSYY and CDR2 QGS. The CDR3 loop spans 14 amino acids.

Notes on this clone: TCRdb's protein for this DNA is that of a much larger clone and differs from the translation at residue 12, likely a read error; the protein shown is the DNA translation. The CDR3 loop reads CALGELFPTRTPNWGIDTDKLIF. DNA for the CDR3: TGTGCTCTTGGGGAACTCTTTCCTACGAGGACCCCAAACTGGGGGATAGACACCGATAAACTCATCTTT. The rearrangement links TRDV1 to TRDJ1, with 11 bases lining up with TRDD3. The CDR3 covers 23 residues. The germline V gene has CDR1 TSWWSYY and CDR2 QGS. With 0 bases clipped from V and 0 bases from J, the junction kept 21 bases outside the gene matches.

This clone was found many times. A far larger clone lies a single base away; this is likely a read error. Other DNA sequences from this sample encode an identical CDR3 as well. The chain recombines TRDV1 with TRDJ1; TRDD3 aligns across 8 bases. Unmatched junction bases numbered 18, after V lost 1 base and J lost 8 bases. Germline CDR1 is TSWWSYY and CDR2 is QGS. The CDR3 has 18 amino acids. CDR3 sequence: CALGEPLREGDSAGKLIF. The CDR3 nucleotides read TGTGCTCTTGGGGAACCTCTTCGGGAGGGGGATAGTGCCGGGAAACTCATCTTT.

Many counts were recorded for this clone. Different DNA sequences within this sample yield the same CDR3. The CDR3 region is CACDTRPSYVLGASYTDKLIF. CDR3 in DNA: TGTGCCTGTGACACCCGGCCTTCGTACGTACTGGGGGCCTCGTACACCGATAAACTCATCTTT. The chain employs TRDV2 and TRDJ1, with 8 bases fitting TRDD3. Trimming cost V 0 bases and J 0 bases; bases outside gene matches: 20. CDR3 length equals 21 residues. Germline V gives CDR1 GEAIGNYY, CDR2 EKD.

This clone was observed many times. A far larger clone is just one base off, so this is likely a read error. Other DNA variants within this sample encode the same CDR3. V gene TRDV2 was called; the J gene was not; the tabulated D call, TRDD3, remains unverified against the DNA. Germline V gene sequence: CDR1 GEAIGNYY, CDR2 EKD. The CDR3 is made up of 14 amino acids. The CDR3: CACLGAVYTDKLIF. CDR3 coding DNA: TGTGCCTGTCTGGGGGCCGTGTACACCGATAAACTCATCTTC.

A note on this clone: The TCRdb protein, from a much larger clone, departs from this DNA's translation at residue 15, likely by read error; the protein shown derives from the DNA. For the CDR3, the DNA is TGTGCTCTTGGGGACCCTAGACCTACACCCCTGGTGACCGGTAGACTCATCTTT. It is translated as CALGDPRPTPLVTGRLIF. The chain employs TRDV1 and TRDJ1; D is perhaps TRDD2 (5 bases). Since TCRdb gives no J gene, matching the DNA to germline was used here to assign it. The CDR3 consists of 18 residues. V lost 3 bases, J lost 10 bases, and 30 bases lay in between. Germline loops: CDR1 TSWWSYY, CDR2 QGS.

Note on this clone: The protein in TCRdb stems from a much larger clone and differs at residue 19 from this DNA's translation, likely a read error; here the protein is translated from the DNA. The J gene went uncalled, whereas the V gene is TRDV1; TRDD3, the D gene given by the table, was not confirmed from the DNA. Germline CDR1 TSWWSYY, CDR2 QGS. There are 21 residues in the CDR3. CDR3 DNA: TGTGCTCTTGGGGAACGGCCCTTTTTCCCACTTTTACTGGGGGACACCGATAAACACATCTTT. Amino acids: CALGERPFFPLLLGDTDKHIF.

This clone has a handful of counts. Translating this DNA gives a protein that differs at residue 9 from the TCRdb one, which belongs to a much larger clone; a read error is likely, and the protein shown is this translation. In DNA form, the CDR3 reads TGTGCTCTTGGGATTCTTCTAGGGGGCTTTCCTAGGACTGGGGGATTTGGAAGCACCGATAAACTCATCTTT. Translating gives CALGILLGGFPRTGGFGSTDKLIF. The chain is built from TRDV1 and TRDJ1; 10 nucleotides match TRDD3. The germline V gene encodes CDR1 TSWWSYY and CDR2 QGS. This CDR3 contains 24 residues. V lost 5 bases and J lost 1; bases outside the gene matches: 31.

In its sample, this clone was seen many times. The sample contains more than one DNA sequence encoding this CDR3. V is TRDV1 and J is TRDJ1; TRDD3 agrees at 10 bases. Germline assignment: CDR1 TSWWSYY and CDR2 QGS. The CDR3 totals 24 residues. V was pared by 5 bases and J by 0 bases, with 30 bases of the junction left unmatched. CDR3 nucleotide sequence: TGTGCTCTTGGGTTGCCTCAGCCTTCCTCAGTACTGGGGGATTTGGTAGCGTACACCGATAAACTCATCTTT. Residues: CALGLPQPSSVLGDLVAYTDKLIF.

This clone was seen more than once but under ten times. The mismatch at residue 15 between this DNA's translation and the TCRdb protein of a much larger clone likely reflects a read error; the protein shown is translated from the DNA. This chain connects TRDV1 to TRDJ1; 10 bases align to TRDD3. Germline CDR1 and CDR2: TSWWSYY and QGS. This CDR3 is built from 21 residues. With 2 bases clipped from V and 0 bases from J, the junction kept 18 bases outside the gene matches. CDR3 amino acids: CALGEMNTGGYAVRHTDKLIF. DNA of the CDR3: TGTGCTCTTGGGGAAATGAACACCGGGGGATACGCAGTAAGGCACACCGATAAACTCATCTTT.

On this clone itself: The protein recorded in TCRdb matches a much larger clone and deviates from this DNA's translation at residue 6, suggesting a read error; the protein here is obtained by translating the DNA. The V and J genes are TRDV1 and TRDJ1; 7 nucleotides align to TRDD3. TCRdb offers no J gene call, so here the DNA was matched to germline to obtain one. Germline V gene data show CDR1 as TSWWSYY and CDR2 as QGS. V was pared by 3 bases and J by 0 bases, with 19 bases of the junction left unmatched. This CDR3 is 20 amino acids long. In DNA, the CDR3 is TGTGCTCTTGGGGACCTAAGCTGGGGGCAACCCCGGGGGTACACCGATAAACTCATCTTT. This codes for CALGDLSWGQPRGYTDKLIF.

As regards this clone: The protein recorded in TCRdb matches a much larger clone and deviates from this DNA's translation at residue 15, suggesting a read error; the protein here is obtained by translating the DNA. The chain links TRDV1 to TRDJ3; 10 nucleotides match TRDD3. No J segment appears in TCRdb, so it was assigned here by matching the sequence to germline. Germline assignment: CDR1 TSWWSYY and CDR2 QGS. The length of the CDR3 is 20 residues. The CDR3 is CALGGRVRTGGSWDPRQMFF. CDR3 bases: TGTGCTCTTGGGGGCAGGGTAAGAACTGGGGGATCCTGGGACCCCCGACAGATGTTTTTC.

A note on this clone: The TCRdb protein comes from a much larger clone and disagrees with this DNA's translation at residue 16, likely due to a read error; the protein given here is derived from the DNA. This chain joins TRDV1 and TRDJ2; 11 bases line up with TRDD3. TCRdb offers no J gene call, so here the DNA was matched to germline to obtain one. The V gene end was trimmed by 0 bases and the J gene end by 1 base; junction bases not matched to a gene: 19. The germline V gene has CDR1 TSWWSYY and CDR2 QGS. The CDR3 length is 23 residues. The CDR3 nucleotides read TGTGCTCTTGGGGAACTAGGCCGTTTACTGTCATACTGGGGGATAGGTTTGACAGCACAACTCTTCTTT. Protein: CALGELGRLLSYWGIGLTAQLFF.